This TCR beta chain was sequenced during a study of T-cell memory formation after mild COVID-19. This clonotype was seen only a few times. This CDR3 is built from 14 residues. Germline lookup yields CDR1 SGHRS and CDR2 YFSETQ. V lost 6 bases to trimming and J lost 4 bases; unmatched junction nucleotides: 7. TCRdb processed the 5' RACE reads anew with MiXCR; each CDR3 protein has one entry. The data show a few hundred thousand distinct CDR3 sequences, roughly 15% seen once. The chain employs TRBV5-1 and TRBJ1-2; 9 positions match TRBD1. This TCR came from a young man who had mild COVID-19 (a few samples of this study predate the infection). Cell type and time point are not known. The sample comprised PBMCs or a T cell subset sorted from them (not recorded which). The CDR3, as DNA: TGCGCCAGCACAGCCGGGACAGGGTCCTATGGCTACACCTTC. Encoded protein: CASTAGTGSYGYTF.